This record looks at one T cell receptor (beta chain) sequence and its context. The junction shows a germline mismatch at one end, possibly a read error. The CDR3 consists of 16 residues. Germline CDR1 reads LGHNT; CDR2 reads FRNRAP. Libraries were prepared by immunoSEQ multiplex PCR; TCRdb keeps only in-frame clonotypes and omits some of them. The data show 80,000 to 95,000 clones, around 96% seen once. The sample belongs to a study of technical replicates of blood from a few donors. The receptor comes from a human donor in good health. The sequenced sample was T cells isolated from PBMCs. The V and J genes are TRBV12-5 and TRBJ1-2; TRBD1 matches at 8 bases. CDR3: CASGLALGQALYGYTF. DNA for the CDR3: TGTGCTAGTGGCTTGGCCCTGGGACAGGCTCTCTATGGCTACACCTTC.